Below are 27 T cell receptor beta chains sequenced from a single sample in a study of blood T cell repertoires in COVID-19. The data were produced by immunoSEQ multiplex PCR, yet TCRdb's version contains in-frame clones alone and is incomplete. Of 270,000 or so clones listed, 70% to 90% are singletons. Source material: PBMCs or T cells enriched from blood (not recorded which). The receptors here all came from a woman in her twenties or thirties with acute COVID-19.

The rearrangement uses TRBV29-1 and TRBJ1-1; perhaps TRBD1 as D (6 bases). This CDR3 contains 12 residues. CDR1 is SQVTM and CDR2 is ANQGSEA in the germline V gene. Trimming took 4 bases from V and 8 from J, leaving 14 bases between them. CDR3 amino acids: CSVGIQGAEAFF. The CDR3 DNA sequence: TGCAGCGTTGGAATACAGGGAGCGGAAGCTTTCTTT.

Written as DNA, the CDR3 is TGTGCCAGCAGTTTTCCCGGGTCCTACAATGAGCAGTTCTTC. Protein: CASSFPGSYNEQFF. The chain carries TRBV27 and TRBJ2-1; D gene ambiguous. There are 14 residues in the CDR3. Germline values: CDR1 MNHEY, CDR2 SMNVEV (reference sequence). The germline V and J ends were trimmed by 3 bases and 1 base, with 7 bases remaining between them.

J is TRBJ1-5 and V is TRBV7-2, with 10 nucleotides matching TRBD1. The germline V gene has CDR1 SGHTA and CDR2 FQGNSA. The CDR3 has 15 residues. V was clipped by 4 bases and J by 2 bases; unmatched bases: 2. The CDR3 here is CASSWGTGGNQPQHF. The CDR3 region has the DNA TGTGCCAGCAGCTGGGGGACAGGGGGCAATCAGCCCCAGCATTTT.

The genes are TRBV10-3 and TRBJ2-2; D possibly corresponds to TRBD1 (5 bases). The CDR3 runs 14 residues. CDR1 and CDR2 from the germline V gene are ENHRY and SYGVKD. V gave up 6 bases and J gave up 6 bases, with 14 bases separating them. CDR3 DNA: TGTGCCATCAGGGTTGGGGCGGTGGCCGGGGAGCTGTTTTTT. It specifies CAIRVGAVAGELFF.

The chain links TRBV25-1 to TRBJ2-2; no clear D gene. The V end lost 2 bases, the J end lost 4 bases, and 8 bases lay between the germline ends. The CDR3 is 14 residues long. Germline values: CDR1 MGHDK, CDR2 SYGVNS. CDR3 DNA sequence: TGTGCCAGCAGTGAACCACAGACCACCGGGGAGCTGTTTTTT. Translation: CASSEPQTTGELFF.

The chain has TRBV4-2 and TRBJ1-5, with D unclear. The CDR3 is made up of 15 amino acids. Per the germline V gene, CDR1 is LGHNA and CDR2 is YNFKEQ. V lost 4 bases and J 2 bases, leaving 12 bases between the germline ends. CDR3 sequence reads: CASSPEGGGNQPQHF. CDR3 DNA sequence: TGTGCCAGCAGCCCAGAAGGAGGAGGCAATCAGCCCCAGCATTTT.

This clone was counted a few times. The chain combines TRBV10-1 with TRBJ2-7, with 9 positions matching TRBD1. Looked up from germline, CDR1 is WNHNN and CDR2 is SYGVQD (reference sequence). This CDR3 contains 14 residues. Trimming cost V 6 bases and J 0 bases; bases outside gene matches: 3. CDR3 sequence reads: CASSQGQGSYEQYF. For the CDR3, the DNA is TGCGCCAGCAGCCAGGGACAGGGCTCCTACGAGCAGTACTTC.

V gene TRBV18 combines with J gene TRBJ2-1; D unclear. V dropped 3 bases and J dropped 8 bases, with 8 bases sitting between them. The CDR3 sequence is 12 residues long. Germline V lookup: CDR1 KGHSH, CDR2 LQKENI. The CDR3 coding sequence is TGTGCCAGCTCACCGAGTCAAGATGAGCAGTTCTTC. Protein product: CASSPSQDEQFF.

The chain couples TRBV10-2 to TRBJ1-5, with 10 bases aligning to TRBD1. V lost 6 bases, J lost 6 bases, and 2 bases stayed unmatched. The CDR3 spans 13 residues. The germline CDR1 and CDR2 sequences are WSHSY and SAAADI. CDR3 protein: CASSRDRGQPQHF. CDR3 DNA: TGCGCCAGCAGCCGGGACAGGGGTCAGCCCCAGCATTTT.

This clone was detected only once. J is TRBJ2-7 and V is TRBV1; the tabulated D call, TRBD2, remains unverified against the DNA. TRBV1 corresponds to a pseudogene. CDR3 length: 16 amino acids. For the CDR3, the DNA is TGCACCAGCAGCCAAGATCGGCGGGAGGGCTACTACGAGCAGTACTTC. Residues: CTSSQDRREGYYEQYF.

J is TRBJ2-1 and V is TRBV19; TRBD2 is a possible D gene (6 bases). Trimming removed 4 bases at V and 9 bases at J, with 13 bases between. The CDR3 runs to 13 residues. Germline V gene lookup returns CDR1 LNHDA and CDR2 SQIVND (reference sequence). The CDR3 sequence is CASSTSTSVEQFF. The DNA of the CDR3 is TGTGCCAGTAGTACGTCGACTAGTGTTGAGCAGTTCTTC.

V usage is TRBV6-4 and J usage is TRBJ2-6, with 7 bases matching TRBD2. The CDR3 consists of 14 residues. Losses at the gene ends were 8 bases for V and 3 bases for J; bases not matched to a gene: 4. Germline V gene lookup returns CDR1 MRHNA and CDR2 SNTAGT. CDR3 sequence reads: CASSAGSGANVLTF. CDR3 nucleotide sequence: TGTGCCAGCTCAGCGGGGAGTGGGGCCAACGTCCTGACTTTC.

The DNA for the CDR3 is TGTGCCAGCAGCCCTGGGACAATCTCTGGAAACACCATATATTTT. Its translation: CASSPGTISGNTIYF. The J gene is TRBJ1-3, the V gene TRBV11-2, with D perhaps TRBD1 (6 bases). Trimming took 5 bases from V and 0 from J, leaving 11 bases between them. CDR1 and CDR2 from the germline V gene are SGHAT and FQNNGV. CDR3 length equals 15 residues.

This clone is a singleton in its sample. V and J are TRBV2 and TRBJ2-5; 7 bases agree with TRBD1. Germline V gene lookup returns CDR1 SNHLY and CDR2 FYNNEI. V lost 8 bases to trimming and J lost 11 bases; unmatched junction nucleotides: 5. This CDR3 has 10 amino acids. In nucleotides, the CDR3 is TGTGCCAGCGAAGGGGGCCAACAGTACTTC. It specifies CASEGGQQYF.

The chain carries TRBV7-9 and TRBJ1-5, with a weak D call TRBD1 (6 bases). The germline V gene encodes CDR1 SEHNR and CDR2 FQNEAQ (reference sequence). The CDR3 runs 14 residues. V lost 5 bases to trimming and J lost 7 bases, with 15 bases between them. CDR3 protein: CASSLAGAGQPQHF. CDR3 nucleotides: TGTGCCAGCAGCCTTGCGGGGGCAGGGCAGCCCCAGCATTTT.

This chain links TRBV5-1 with TRBJ1-4; no reliable D call. Germline V gene sequence: CDR1 SGHRS, CDR2 YFSETQ. The CDR3 consists of 15 residues. V lost 1 base, J lost 5 bases, and 12 bases lay in between. The DNA of the CDR3 is TGCGCCAGCAGCTTGAATGTGGGCGACAATGAAAAACTGTTTTTT. Its protein product is CASSLNVGDNEKLFF. Together with reference TRBV5-1 and TRBJ1-4, the CDR3 gives the full variable domain: KAGVTQTPRYLIKTRGQQVTLSCSPISGHRSVSWYQQTPGQGLQFLFEYFSETQRNKGNFPGRFSGRQFSNSRSEMNVSTLELGDSALYLCASSLNVGDNEKLFFGSGTQLSVL.

This clone was observed once. This chain uses TRBV13 with TRBJ2-1; TRBD1 matches at 8 bases. This CDR3 region has 16 residues. With V trimmed by 4 bases and J by 6 bases, 11 bases remained unmatched. Germline V gives CDR1 PRHDT, CDR2 FYEKMQ (reference sequence). The CDR3, as DNA: TGTGCCAGCAGCTCAGTAGACAGGGGAGAAGCCAATGAGCAGTTCTTC. Its protein is CASSSVDRGEANEQFF.

The chain links TRBV28 to TRBJ1-1; D perhaps matches TRBD1 (6 bases). Trimming shortened V by 6 bases and J by 1 base, and 18 bases separated the two germline ends. This CDR3 has 16 residues. CDR1 MDHEN and CDR2 SYDVKM come from the germline V gene. In DNA form, the CDR3 reads TGTGCCAGCAGCCCGGGACAAGCGCCTTGGAACACTGAAGCTTTCTTT. Translating it yields CASSPGQAPWNTEAFF.

The gene calls are TRBV30 and TRBJ1-2; TRBD1 matches at 7 bases. Trimming took 6 bases from V and 8 from J; bases not matched to a gene: 6. The CDR3 consists of 11 residues. Per the germline V gene, CDR1 is GTSNPN and CDR2 is SVGIG (reference sequence). Written as DNA, the CDR3 is TGTGCCTGCACCCAGGGGGGAGGCTACACCTTC. Amino acids: CACTQGGGYTF. The whole variable domain, remainder taken from reference TRBV30 and TRBJ1-2, is SQTIHQWPATLVQPVGSPLSLECTVEGTSNPNLYWYRQAAGRGLQLLFYSVGIGQISSEVPQNLSASRPQDRQFILSSKKLLLSDSGFYLCACTQGGGYTFGSGTRLTVV.

Comments on this clone: The sample carries other DNA sequences with the same CDR3. This chain uses TRBV5-1 with TRBJ1-4, with TRBD1 identical over 7 bases. The CDR3 totals 14 residues. Per germline, CDR1 SGHRS and CDR2 YFSETQ. Trimming removed 5 bases from V and 4 bases from J; junction bases left unmatched: 5. The CDR3 spells CASRPGQINEKLFF. DNA for the CDR3: TGCGCCAGCAGACCGGGACAGATTAATGAAAAACTGTTTTTT.

The chain is built from TRBV28 and TRBJ2-1, with TRBD2 matching over 8 bases. This CDR3 comprises 15 residues. Trimming removed 8 bases from V and 9 bases from J; junction bases left unmatched: 15. Germline CDR1 reads MDHEN; CDR2 reads SYDVKM. This chain's CDR3 is CASEPTGTRGTEQFF. Written as DNA, the CDR3 is TGTGCCAGCGAACCTACCGGGACTAGAGGGACTGAGCAGTTCTTC. The whole variable domain, filled in from reference TRBV28 and TRBJ2-1, reads DVKVTQSSRYLVKRTGEKVFLECVQDMDHENMFWYRQDPGLGLRLIYFSYDVKMKEKGDIPEGYSVSREKKERFSLILESASTNQTSMYLCASEPTGTRGTEQFFGPGTRLTVL.

In its sample, this clone was seen once. The chain combines TRBV5-1 with TRBJ2-1; TRBD2 might be the D (6 bases). The CDR3 is made up of 16 amino acids. V was cut by 1 base and J by 7 bases, with 18 bases left in between. CDR1 SGHRS and CDR2 YFSETQ come from the germline V gene. CDR3 sequence (DNA): TGCGCCAGCAGCTTGTCCGGGACCGCGGGAATGAATGAGCAGTTCTTC. Protein product: CASSLSGTAGMNEQFF.

The rearrangement uses TRBV7-9 and TRBJ1-4; 7 nucleotides match TRBD1. V was clipped by 5 bases and J by 0 bases; unmatched bases: 12. Germline V gene lookup returns CDR1 SEHNR and CDR2 FQNEAQ (reference sequence). The CDR3 is made up of 18 amino acids. The CDR3 coding sequence is TGTGCCAGCAGCCCGAAAAGCGACAGGGATCCAACTAATGAAAAACTGTTTTTT. Protein: CASSPKSDRDPTNEKLFF. Filled out from reference TRBV7-9 and TRBJ1-4, the complete variable domain reads DTGVSQNPRHKITKRGQNVTFRCDPISEHNRLYWYRQTLGQGPEFLTYFQNEAQLEKSRLLSDRFSAERPKGSFSTLEIQRTEQGDSAMYLCASSPKSDRDPTNEKLFFGSGTQLSVL.

CDR3 coding DNA: TGTGCCAGCAGCTTGGTGCACGACTATAGCGAGCAGTACTTC. This translates into CASSLVHDYSEQYF. The chain uses TRBV5-8 and TRBJ2-7, with D perhaps TRBD2 (5 bases). CDR1 is SGHTS and CDR2 is YDEGEE in the germline V gene. The CDR3 covers 14 residues. V dropped 0 bases and J dropped 6 bases, with 13 bases sitting between them.

The rearrangement uses TRBV7-2 and TRBJ1-2; maybe TRBD1 (5 bases). Germline lookup yields CDR1 SGHTA and CDR2 FQGNSA. The CDR3 loop spans 12 amino acids. V lost 5 bases to trimming and J lost 4 bases, with 8 bases between them. The CDR3 is CASSMDIYGYTF. The CDR3 DNA is TGTGCCAGCAGCATGGACATCTATGGCTACACCTTC.

This sequence joins TRBV6-5 and TRBJ1-4, with D unclear. The germline CDR1 and CDR2 sequences are MNHEY and SVGAGI. This CDR3 spans 15 amino acids. V was clipped by 5 bases and J by 3 bases, with 13 bases between them. In DNA, the CDR3 is TGTGCCAGCAGTAGAATGCGGGCGCCTAATGAAAAACTGTTTTTT. Translation: CASSRMRAPNEKLFF.

This chain links TRBV9 with TRBJ2-3; D may be TRBD2 (5 bases). The CDR3 has 16 residues. Germline V lookup: CDR1 SGDLS, CDR2 YYNGEE. V was clipped by 0 bases and J by 0 bases, with 11 bases between them. The CDR3 loop reads CASSVAASRSTDTQYF. CDR3 nucleotides: TGTGCCAGCAGCGTAGCGGCTAGCCGTAGCACAGATACGCAGTATTTT.